Below, 15 T cell receptor beta chains from the same sample are listed, as sequenced in a study of T cells after yellow fever vaccination. MiXCR, run by TCRdb on the 5' RACE reads, gives a single entry per CDR3 protein. This table has 300,000 to 350,000 distinct CDR3 sequences, about 8.3% appearing once. Sequences were derived from PBMCs, sampled 35 to 50 days after the first yellow fever vaccination. Receptors were obtained from a young man who received the YFV17D yellow fever vaccine.

CDR3 sequence (DNA): TGTGCCAGCAACCCGCTCCGTCGGACAGCTAGCACAGATACGCAGTATTTT. Its protein product is CASNPLRRTASTDTQYF. This chain joins TRBV7-9 and TRBJ2-3; possible D gene TRBD1, 6 bases. The CDR3 consists of 17 residues. V was trimmed by 7 bases and J by 0 bases, leaving 20 bases between them. Germline loops: CDR1 SEHNR, CDR2 FQNEAQ (reference sequence).

Concerning this clonotype: Compared with germline, one end of the junction differs, possibly owing to a read error. The V and J genes are TRBV4-2 and TRBJ2-2, with a possible D match to TRBD2 (5 bases). The CDR3 totals 13 residues. Germline V gives CDR1 LGHNA, CDR2 YNFKEQ. The CDR3 nucleotides read TGTGCCAGCGGCCCCGAGGGCGCCGGCGAGCTGTTTTTT. It encodes CASGPEGAGELFF.

The chain carries TRBV7-2 and TRBJ2-2; D is possibly TRBD2 (6 bases). The CDR3 covers 15 residues. Germline loops: CDR1 SGHTA, CDR2 FQGNSA. V was pared by 5 bases and J by 5 bases, with 15 bases between. The CDR3 DNA is TGTGCCAGCAGCCCCGGGGTTCGGGGGACCGGGGAGCTGTTTTTT. Translation: CASSPGVRGTGELFF. The variable domain in full, with the rest retrieved from reference TRBV7-2 and TRBJ2-2, is GAGVSQSPSNKVTEKGKDVELRCDPISGHTALYWYRQSLGQGLEFLIYFQGNSAPDKSGLPSDRFSAERTGGSVSTLTIQRTQQEDSAVYLCASSPGVRGTGELFFGEGSRLTVL.

V gene TRBV18 combines with J gene TRBJ1-2, with D perhaps TRBD1 (5 bases). This CDR3 is 12 amino acids long. V dropped 6 bases and J dropped 6 bases, with 11 bases sitting between them. The germline V gene encodes CDR1 KGHSH and CDR2 LQKENI. This CDR3 is CASSRDRNGYTF. The CDR3 nucleotides are TGTGCCAGCTCCCGTGACAGAAATGGCTACACCTTC.

For the CDR3, the DNA is TGTGCCAGCAGCCAAAGGGTATCCGGGGAGCTGTTTTTT. Protein: CASSQRVSGELFF. The chain uses TRBV7-8 and TRBJ2-2; D is unresolved. Trimming left V 5 bases short and J 6 bases short, with 10 bases between. Germline CDR1 and CDR2: SGHVS and FQNEAQ. This CDR3 comprises 13 residues.

A few counts support this clonotype. V is TRBV6-1 and J is TRBJ2-3; 7 nucleotides align to TRBD1. The germline V gene encodes CDR1 MNHNS and CDR2 SASEGT. The length of the CDR3 is 13 residues. With V trimmed by 7 bases and J by 0 bases, 1 base remained unmatched. This CDR3 reads CASKTGSTDTQYF. CDR3 DNA: TGTGCCAGCAAGACAGGGAGCACAGATACGCAGTATTTT.

This sequence joins TRBV6-1 and TRBJ2-1; 9 positions match TRBD2. The CDR3 consists of 16 residues. Trimming cost V 8 bases and J 0 bases; bases outside gene matches: 8. Germline V gene lookup returns CDR1 MNHNS and CDR2 SASEGT. CDR3 residues: CASGGLAHSSYNEQFF. The CDR3 nucleotides are TGTGCCAGCGGGGGACTAGCCCATAGCTCCTACAATGAGCAGTTCTTC.

This clonotype showed up just a few times. The V and J genes are TRBV5-1 and TRBJ1-1; unclear D gene. The V and J ends lost 4 bases and 1 base respectively, with 17 bases between them. Germline loops: CDR1 SGHRS, CDR2 YFSETQ. This CDR3 region has 16 residues. The CDR3 protein is CASSPRPSTQNTEAFF. In DNA form, the CDR3 reads TGCGCCAGCAGCCCCCGTCCCAGCACACAGAACACTGAAGCTTTCTTT. Based on the CDR3 plus reference TRBV5-1 and TRBJ1-1, the full variable domain is KAGVTQTPRYLIKTRGQQVTLSCSPISGHRSVSWYQQTPGQGLQFLFEYFSETQRNKGNFPGRFSGRQFSNSRSEMNVSTLELGDSALYLCASSPRPSTQNTEAFFGQGTRLTVV.

Only one count was recorded for this clonotype. The rearrangement links TRBV9 to TRBJ2-1, with 7 bases lining up with TRBD2. The germline CDR1 and CDR2 sequences are SGDLS and YYNGEE. The trim removed 4 bases at V and 3 bases at J, leaving 10 bases unmatched. The CDR3 totals 16 residues. CDR3 sequence (DNA): TGTGCCAGCAGCTTCCTGACTAGCCCCCTCTACAATGAGCAGTTCTTC. Its translation is CASSFLTSPLYNEQFF.

The genes are TRBV7-2 and TRBJ1-2; unclear D gene. Germline CDR1 is SGHTA and CDR2 is FQGNSA. Between the trimmed V and J ends, which lost 5 bases and 8 bases, there was a span of 15 bases. This CDR3 spans 13 amino acids. CDR3 DNA sequence: TGTGCCAGCAGCCTGAGACCGGATAGGGGCTACACCTTC. It codes for CASSLRPDRGYTF. Based on the CDR3 plus reference TRBV7-2 and TRBJ1-2, the full variable domain is GAGVSQSPSNKVTEKGKDVELRCDPISGHTALYWYRQSLGQGLEFLIYFQGNSAPDKSGLPSDRFSAERTGGSVSTLTIQRTQQEDSAVYLCASSLRPDRGYTFGSGTRLTVV.

This clonotype was observed a handful of times. The chain uses TRBV27 and TRBJ2-7; possibly TRBD1 for D (6 bases). Per the germline V gene, CDR1 is MNHEY and CDR2 is SMNVEV (reference sequence). The CDR3 loop spans 13 amino acids. V gave up 7 bases and J gave up 2 bases, with 12 bases separating them. The CDR3 nucleotides are TGTGCCAGCAACCCGACAGGCCCCTACGAGCAGTACTTC. Its protein product is CASNPTGPYEQYF.

This clonotype was seen a handful of times. V and J are TRBV5-1 and TRBJ1-5; D not certain. The CDR3 contains 16 residues. V lost 4 bases and J lost 7, with 21 bases in between. Germline CDR1 and CDR2: SGHRS and YFSETQ. The CDR3 region is CASSLGPLRDGQPQHF. CDR3 nucleotide sequence: TGCGCCAGCAGCCTGGGTCCTCTAAGGGATGGCCAGCCCCAGCATTTT.

At least ten counts were recorded for this clonotype. The chain carries TRBV12-3 or TRBV12-4 and TRBJ1-1, with 7 bases lining up with TRBD1. The CDR3 sequence is 15 residues long. V shed 5 bases, J shed 1 base, and the junction held 7 bases outside the gene matches. DNA of the CDR3: TGTGCCAGCAGTATTACCGGGACAGAGAACACTGAAGCTTTCTTT. It yields the protein CASSITGTENTEAFF.

The chain links TRBV20-1 to TRBJ1-2, with a possible D match to TRBD1 (5 bases). This CDR3 is built from 13 residues. Looked up from germline, CDR1 is DFQATT and CDR2 is SNEGSKA (reference sequence). Trimming cost V 0 bases and J 7 bases, with 12 bases left between them. The CDR3 bases are TGCAGTGCTAGAGATCTGGCAGGGTCTGGCTACACCTTC. It specifies CSARDLAGSGYTF.

The table lists this clonotype with many counts. The rearrangement links TRBV28 to TRBJ2-7; D might be TRBD1 (5 bases). The CDR3 loop spans 12 amino acids. Between the trimmed V and J ends, which lost 2 bases and 6 bases, there was a span of 8 bases. The germline CDR1 and CDR2 sequences are MDHEN and SYDVKM. The CDR3 DNA is TGTGCCAGCAGTTTAACAGGTCTCGAGCAGTACGTC. It specifies CASSLTGLEQYV.